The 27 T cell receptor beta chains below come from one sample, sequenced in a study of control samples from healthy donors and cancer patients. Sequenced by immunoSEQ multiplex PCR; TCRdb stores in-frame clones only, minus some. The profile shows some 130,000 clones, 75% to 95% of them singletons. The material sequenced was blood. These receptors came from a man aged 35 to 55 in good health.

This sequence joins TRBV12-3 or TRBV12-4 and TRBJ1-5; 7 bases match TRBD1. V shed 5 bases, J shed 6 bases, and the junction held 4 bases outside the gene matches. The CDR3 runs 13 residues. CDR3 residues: CASSPQGPQPQHF. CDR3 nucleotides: TGTGCCAGCAGTCCACAGGGGCCTCAGCCCCAGCATTTT.

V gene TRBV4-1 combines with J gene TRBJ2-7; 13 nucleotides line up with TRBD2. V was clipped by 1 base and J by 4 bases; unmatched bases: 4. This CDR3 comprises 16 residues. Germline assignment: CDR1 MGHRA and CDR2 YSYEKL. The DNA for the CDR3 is TGCGCCAGCAGCCAAGGGACTAGCGGGGGAGGGTACGAGCAGTACTTC. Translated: CASSQGTSGGGYEQYF.

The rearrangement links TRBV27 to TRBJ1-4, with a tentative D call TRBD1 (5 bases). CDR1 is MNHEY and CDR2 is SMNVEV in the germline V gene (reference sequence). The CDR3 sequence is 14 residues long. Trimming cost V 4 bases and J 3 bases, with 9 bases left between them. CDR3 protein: CASSYGGSNEKLFF. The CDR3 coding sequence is TGTGCCAGCAGTTACGGGGGGTCTAATGAAAAACTGTTTTTT.

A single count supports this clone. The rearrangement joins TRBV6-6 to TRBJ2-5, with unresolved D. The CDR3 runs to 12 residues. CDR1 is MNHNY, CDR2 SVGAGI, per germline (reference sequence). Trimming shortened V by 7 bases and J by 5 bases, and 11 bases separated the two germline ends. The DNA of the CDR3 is TGTGCCAGCACAAGGAACCGGGAGACCCAGTACTTC. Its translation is CASTRNRETQYF.

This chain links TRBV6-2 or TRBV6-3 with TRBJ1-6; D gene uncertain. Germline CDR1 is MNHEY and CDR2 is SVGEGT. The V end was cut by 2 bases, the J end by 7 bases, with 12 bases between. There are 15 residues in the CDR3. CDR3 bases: TGTGCCAGCAGTTACGAGTTCGACTTGAATTCACCCCTCCACTTT. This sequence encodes CASSYEFDLNSPLHF.

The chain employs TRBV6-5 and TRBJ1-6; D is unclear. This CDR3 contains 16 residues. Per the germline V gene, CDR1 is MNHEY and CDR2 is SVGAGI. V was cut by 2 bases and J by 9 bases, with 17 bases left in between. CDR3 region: CASSYVPEVATSPLHF. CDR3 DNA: TGTGCCAGCAGTTACGTTCCGGAGGTTGCTACTTCACCCCTCCACTTT.

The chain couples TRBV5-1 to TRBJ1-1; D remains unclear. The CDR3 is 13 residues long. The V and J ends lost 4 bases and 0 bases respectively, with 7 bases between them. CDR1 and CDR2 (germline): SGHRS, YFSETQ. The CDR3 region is CASSVKMNTEAFF. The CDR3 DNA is TGCGCCAGCAGCGTAAAGATGAACACTGAAGCTTTCTTT.

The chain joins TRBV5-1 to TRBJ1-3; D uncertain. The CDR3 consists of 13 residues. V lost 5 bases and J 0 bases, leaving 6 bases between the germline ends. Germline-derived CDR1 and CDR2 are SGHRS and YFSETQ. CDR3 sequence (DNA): TGCGCCAGCAGTATAAACTCTGGAAACACCATATATTTT. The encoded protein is CASSINSGNTIYF.

This CDR3 reads CASSFQGGQPQHF. The CDR3 region has the DNA TGTGCCAGCAGCTTCCAGGGTGGCCAGCCCCAGCATTTT. This chain links TRBV11-2 with TRBJ1-5, with a possible D match to TRBD1 (5 bases). This CDR3 region has 13 residues. The germline gives CDR1 SGHAT, CDR2 FQNNGV. Trimming left V 3 bases short and J 7 bases short, with 10 bases between.

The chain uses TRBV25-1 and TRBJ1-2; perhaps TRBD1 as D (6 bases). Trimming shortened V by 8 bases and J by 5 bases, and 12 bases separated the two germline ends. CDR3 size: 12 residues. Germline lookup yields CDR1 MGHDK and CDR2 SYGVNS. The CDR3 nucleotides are TGTGCCAGCTTGGACAGAAGGTATGGCTACACCTTC. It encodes CASLDRRYGYTF.

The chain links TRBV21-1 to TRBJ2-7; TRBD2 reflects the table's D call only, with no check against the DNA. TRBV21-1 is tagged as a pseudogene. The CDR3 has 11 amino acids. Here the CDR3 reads CASRSFYEQYF. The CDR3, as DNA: TGTGCCAGCCGGAGCTTCTACGAGCAGTACTTC.

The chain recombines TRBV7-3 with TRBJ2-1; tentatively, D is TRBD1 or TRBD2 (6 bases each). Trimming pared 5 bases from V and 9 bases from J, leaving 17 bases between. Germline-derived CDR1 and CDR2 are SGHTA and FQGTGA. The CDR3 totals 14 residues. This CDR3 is CASSLARGLGEQFF. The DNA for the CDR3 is TGTGCCAGCAGCCTAGCTCGGGGGCTGGGTGAGCAGTTCTTC.

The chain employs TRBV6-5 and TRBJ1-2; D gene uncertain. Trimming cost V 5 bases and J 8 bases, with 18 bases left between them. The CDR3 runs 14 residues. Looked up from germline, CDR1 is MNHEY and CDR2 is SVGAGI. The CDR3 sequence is CASSTEPFRGGYTF. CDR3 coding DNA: TGTGCCAGCAGTACAGAGCCCTTTAGAGGCGGCTACACCTTC.

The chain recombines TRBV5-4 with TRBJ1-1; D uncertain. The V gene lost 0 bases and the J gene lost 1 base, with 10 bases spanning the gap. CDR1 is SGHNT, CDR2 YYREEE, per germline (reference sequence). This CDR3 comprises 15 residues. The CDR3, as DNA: TGTGCCAGCAGCTTGGAAGCGACCGGGAACACTGAAGCTTTCTTT. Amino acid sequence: CASSLEATGNTEAFF.

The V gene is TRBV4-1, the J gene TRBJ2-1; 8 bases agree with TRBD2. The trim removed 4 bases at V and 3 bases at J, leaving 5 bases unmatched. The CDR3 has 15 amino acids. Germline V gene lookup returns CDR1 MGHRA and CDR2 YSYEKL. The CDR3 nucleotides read TGCGCCAGCAGCCTCGGACTAGCCGGCTACAATGAGCAGTTCTTC. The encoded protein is CASSLGLAGYNEQFF.

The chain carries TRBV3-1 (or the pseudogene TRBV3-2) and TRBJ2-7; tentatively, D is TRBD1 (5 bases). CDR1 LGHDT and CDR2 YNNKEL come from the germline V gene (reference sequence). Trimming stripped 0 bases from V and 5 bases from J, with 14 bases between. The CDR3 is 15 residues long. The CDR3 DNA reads TGTGCCAGCAGCCAAGAGATAGGGGCCAGGGACGAGCAGTACTTC. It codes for CASSQEIGARDEQYF.

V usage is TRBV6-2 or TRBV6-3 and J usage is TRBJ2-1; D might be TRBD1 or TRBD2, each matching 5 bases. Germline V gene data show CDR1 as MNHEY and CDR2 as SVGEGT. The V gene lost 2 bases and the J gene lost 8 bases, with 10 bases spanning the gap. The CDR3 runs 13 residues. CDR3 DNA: TGTGCCAGCAGTTACAACCGGGGCCATGAGCAGTTCTTC. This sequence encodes CASSYNRGHEQFF.

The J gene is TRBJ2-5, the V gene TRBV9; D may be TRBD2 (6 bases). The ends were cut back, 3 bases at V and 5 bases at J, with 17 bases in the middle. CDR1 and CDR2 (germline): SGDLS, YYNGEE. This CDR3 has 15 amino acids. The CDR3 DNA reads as TGTGCCAGCAGCGCAAGCCACGGCGGGACGGAGACCCAGTACTTC. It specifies CASSASHGGTETQYF.

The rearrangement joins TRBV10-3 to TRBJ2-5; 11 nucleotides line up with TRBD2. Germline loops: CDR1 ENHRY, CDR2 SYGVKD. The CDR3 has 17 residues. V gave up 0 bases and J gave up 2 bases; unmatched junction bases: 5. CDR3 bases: TGTGCCATCAGTGAGTCCCGGCTAGCGGGGGGTCAAGAGACCCAGTACTTC. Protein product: CAISESRLAGGQETQYF.

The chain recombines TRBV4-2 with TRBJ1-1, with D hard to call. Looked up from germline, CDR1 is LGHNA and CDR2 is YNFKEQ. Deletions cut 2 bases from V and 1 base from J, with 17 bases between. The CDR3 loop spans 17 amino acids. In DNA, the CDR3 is TGTGCCAGCAGCCAACTTAATGGGAACCGACAGAACACTGAAGCTTTCTTT. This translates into CASSQLNGNRQNTEAFF.

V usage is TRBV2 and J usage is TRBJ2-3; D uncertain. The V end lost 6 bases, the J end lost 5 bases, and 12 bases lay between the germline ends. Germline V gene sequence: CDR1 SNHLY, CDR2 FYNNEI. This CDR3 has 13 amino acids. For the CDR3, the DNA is TGTGCCAGCAGCAGGACCGTGGGAGATACGCAGTATTTT. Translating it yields CASSRTVGDTQYF.

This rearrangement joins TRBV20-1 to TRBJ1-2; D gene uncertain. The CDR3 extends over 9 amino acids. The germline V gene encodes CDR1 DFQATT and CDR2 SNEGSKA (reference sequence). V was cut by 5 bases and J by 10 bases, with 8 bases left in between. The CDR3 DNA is TGCAGTGCTCCGGGATTCTACACCTTC. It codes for CSAPGFYTF.

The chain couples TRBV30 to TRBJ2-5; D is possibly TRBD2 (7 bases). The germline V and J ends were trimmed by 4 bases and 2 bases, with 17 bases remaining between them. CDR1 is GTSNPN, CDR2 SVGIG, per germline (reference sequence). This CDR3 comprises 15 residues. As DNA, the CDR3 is TGTGCCTGGAAAGGGAGGGGGAACACACAAGAGACCCAGTACTTC. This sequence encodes CAWKGRGNTQETQYF.

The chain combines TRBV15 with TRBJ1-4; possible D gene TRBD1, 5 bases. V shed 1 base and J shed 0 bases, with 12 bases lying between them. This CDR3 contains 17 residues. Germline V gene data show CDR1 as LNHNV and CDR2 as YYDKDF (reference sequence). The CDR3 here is CATSRAFQTATNEKLFF. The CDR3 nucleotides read TGTGCCACCAGCAGAGCCTTCCAGACAGCAACTAATGAAAAACTGTTTTTT.

CDR3 sequence reads: CASTTRQGPQPQHF. The CDR3 bases are TGTGCCAGCACCACACGACAGGGGCCTCAGCCCCAGCATTTT. The chain is built from TRBV6-5 and TRBJ1-5; 8 nucleotides line up with TRBD1. V trimming: 7 bases; J trimming: 6 bases; junction bases outside the gene matches: 8. The CDR3 length is 14 residues. Looked up from germline, CDR1 is MNHEY and CDR2 is SVGAGI.

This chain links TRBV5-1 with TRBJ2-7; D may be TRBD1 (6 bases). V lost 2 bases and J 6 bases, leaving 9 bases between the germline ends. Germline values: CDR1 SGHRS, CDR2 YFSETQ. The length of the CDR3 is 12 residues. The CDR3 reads CASSFQGPEQYF. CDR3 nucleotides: TGCGCCAGCAGCTTTCAGGGGCCCGAGCAGTACTTC.

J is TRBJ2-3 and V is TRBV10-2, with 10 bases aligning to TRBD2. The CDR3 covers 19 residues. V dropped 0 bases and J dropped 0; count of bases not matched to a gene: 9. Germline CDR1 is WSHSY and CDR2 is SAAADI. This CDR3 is CASSESWLAGASSTDTQYF. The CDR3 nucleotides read TGCGCCAGCAGTGAGTCATGGCTAGCGGGGGCCTCTAGCACAGATACGCAGTATTTT.